This T cell receptor (beta chain) appears in the sequencing data of a study of Graves' ophthalmopathy and Graves' hyperthyroidism. The sequenced template was RNA, covering the TCR beta CDR3 region. RT-PCR with HTBI primers came first, then second-round multiplex PCR. A single record per CDR3 protein comes from TCRdb applying MiXCR to the multiplex PCR reads. The sample gives hundreds of thousands of distinct CDR3 sequences, about 16% of which show up once; approximately 7% is in the top ten. The V gene end was trimmed by 3 bases and the J gene end by 5 bases; junction bases not matched to a gene: 8. Germline V lookup: CDR1 MGHDK, CDR2 SYGVNS. The CDR3 has 15 amino acids.

This TCR came from a woman younger than 35 with stable Graves' hyperthyroidism. The chain uses TRBV25-1 and TRBJ2-5; 8 bases fit TRBD1. Sequenced sample: peripheral blood. The CDR3 DNA follows: TGTGCCAGCAGTGATCAACGACAGGGGATTGAGACCCAGTACTTC. Protein: CASSDQRQGIETQYF. The whole variable domain, remainder taken from reference TRBV25-1 and TRBJ2-5, is EADIYQTPRYLVIGTGKKITLECSQTMGHDKMYWYQQDPGMELHLIHYSYGVNSTEKGDLSSESTVSRIRTEHFPLTLESARPSHTSQYLCASSDQRQGIETQYFGPGTRLLVL.